This T cell receptor (beta chain) was retrieved from a study of early T cells in non-severe SARS-CoV-2 infection. The overall study: Sequencing of bulk RNA from unsorted whole blood was done, without chain pairing. General study results and limits: CD4 and private specificities were missed by VDJdb matching, which favored anti-spike CD8 responses.

V lost 3 bases to trimming and J lost 3 bases; unmatched junction nucleotides: 6. The germline CDR1 and CDR2 sequences are DFQATT and SNEGSKA (reference sequence). The length of the CDR3 is 15 residues. Each CDR3 protein is one row after TCRdb ran MiXCR on the 5' RACE reads. The sample includes about 20,000 distinct CDR3 sequences, approximately 3.8% seen only once; the top ten take 5.5% to 6.5%. This clonotype was recorded many times. Its antigen is as yet unknown. This clonotype was obtained from an adult who was a healthcare worker with PCR-confirmed SARS-CoV-2 infection or an uninfected control (not recorded which). Source material: whole blood. The gene calls are TRBV20-1 and TRBJ2-2; 8 bases are shared with TRBD1. The CDR3 is CSASDRGVDTGELFF. CDR3 coding DNA: TGCAGTGCTAGCGACAGGGGAGTGGACACCGGGGAGCTGTTTTTT.